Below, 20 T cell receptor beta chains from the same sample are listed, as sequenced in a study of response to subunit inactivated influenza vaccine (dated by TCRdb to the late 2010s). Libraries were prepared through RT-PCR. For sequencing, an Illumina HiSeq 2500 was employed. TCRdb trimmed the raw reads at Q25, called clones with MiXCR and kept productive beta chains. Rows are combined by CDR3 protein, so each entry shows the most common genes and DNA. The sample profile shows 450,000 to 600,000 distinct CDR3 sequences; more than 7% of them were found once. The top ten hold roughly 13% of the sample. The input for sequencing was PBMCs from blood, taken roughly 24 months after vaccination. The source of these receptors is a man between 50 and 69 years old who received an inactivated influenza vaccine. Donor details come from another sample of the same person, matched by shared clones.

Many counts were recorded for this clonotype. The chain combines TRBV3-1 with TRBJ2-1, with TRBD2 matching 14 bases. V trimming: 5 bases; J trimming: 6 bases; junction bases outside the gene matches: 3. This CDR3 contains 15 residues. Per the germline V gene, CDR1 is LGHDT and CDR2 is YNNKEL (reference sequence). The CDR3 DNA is TGTGCCAGCAGCGAGACTAGCGGGGGGGCCAATGAGCAGTTCTTC. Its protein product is CASSETSGGANEQFF.

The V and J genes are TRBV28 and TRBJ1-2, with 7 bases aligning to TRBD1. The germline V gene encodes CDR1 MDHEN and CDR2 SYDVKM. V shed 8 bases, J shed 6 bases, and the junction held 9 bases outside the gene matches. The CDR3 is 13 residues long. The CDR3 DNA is TGTGCCAGCTGGGACAGAGGAGTGGATGGCTACACCTTC. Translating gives CASWDRGVDGYTF.

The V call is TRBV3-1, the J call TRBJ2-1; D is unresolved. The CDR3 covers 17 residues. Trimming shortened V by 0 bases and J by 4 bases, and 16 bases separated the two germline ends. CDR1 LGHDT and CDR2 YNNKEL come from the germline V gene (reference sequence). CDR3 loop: CASSQEVVVGIYNEQFF. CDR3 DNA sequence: TGTGCCAGCAGCCAAGAGGTAGTGGTGGGGATTTACAATGAGCAGTTCTTC.

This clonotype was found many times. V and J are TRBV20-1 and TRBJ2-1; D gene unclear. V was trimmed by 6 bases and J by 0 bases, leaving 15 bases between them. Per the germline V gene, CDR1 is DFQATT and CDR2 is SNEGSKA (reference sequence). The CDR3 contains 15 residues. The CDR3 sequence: CSATTWRSSYNEQFF. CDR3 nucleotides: TGCAGTGCGACGACCTGGCGGAGCTCCTACAATGAGCAGTTCTTC.

CDR3 sequence: CASSSSLPGLNSGNTIYF. CDR3 sequence (DNA): TGTGCCAGCAGCTCAAGCCTGCCGGGCCTTAACTCTGGAAACACCATATATTTT. The chain carries TRBV11-2 and TRBJ1-3; D is unclear. The CDR3 covers 18 residues. The V end lost 4 bases, the J end lost 0 bases, and 19 bases lay between the germline ends. Germline CDR1 and CDR2: SGHAT and FQNNGV.

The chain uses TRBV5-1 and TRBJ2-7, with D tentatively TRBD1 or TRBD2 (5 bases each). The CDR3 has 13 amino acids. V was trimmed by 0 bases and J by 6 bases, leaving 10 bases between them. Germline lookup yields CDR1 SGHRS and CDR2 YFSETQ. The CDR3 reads CASSLGQGVEQYF. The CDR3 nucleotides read TGCGCCAGCAGCTTGGGGCAGGGAGTCGAGCAGTACTTC. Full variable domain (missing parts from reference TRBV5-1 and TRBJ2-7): KAGVTQTPRYLIKTRGQQVTLSCSPISGHRSVSWYQQTPGQGLQFLFEYFSETQRNKGNFPGRFSGRQFSNSRSEMNVSTLELGDSALYLCASSLGQGVEQYFGPGTRLTVT.

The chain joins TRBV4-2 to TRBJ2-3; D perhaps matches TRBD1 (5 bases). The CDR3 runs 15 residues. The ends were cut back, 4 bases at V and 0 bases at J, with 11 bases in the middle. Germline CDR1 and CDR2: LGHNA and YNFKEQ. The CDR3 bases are TGTGCCAGCAGCCGTCAAAGGGGCAGCACAGATACGCAGTATTTT. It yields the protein CASSRQRGSTDTQYF.

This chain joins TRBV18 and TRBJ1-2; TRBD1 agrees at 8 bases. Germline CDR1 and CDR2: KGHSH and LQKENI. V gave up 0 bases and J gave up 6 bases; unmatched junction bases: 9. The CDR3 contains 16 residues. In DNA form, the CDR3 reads TGTGCCAGCTCACCACCTGGTGGACAGGGACAACATGGCTACACCTTC. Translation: CASSPPGGQGQHGYTF.

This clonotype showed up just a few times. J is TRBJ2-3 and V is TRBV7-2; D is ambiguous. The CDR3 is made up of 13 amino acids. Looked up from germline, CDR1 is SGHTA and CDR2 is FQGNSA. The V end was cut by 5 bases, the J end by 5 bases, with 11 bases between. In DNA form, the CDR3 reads TGTGCCAGCAGCCCGAATGGTGGAGATACGCAGTATTTT. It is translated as CASSPNGGDTQYF.

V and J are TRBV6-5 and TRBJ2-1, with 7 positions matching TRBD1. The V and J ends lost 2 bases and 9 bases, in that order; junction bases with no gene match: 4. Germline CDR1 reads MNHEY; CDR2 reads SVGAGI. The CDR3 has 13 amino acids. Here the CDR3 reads CASSYGRGTEQFF. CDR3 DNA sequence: TGTGCCAGCAGTTACGGCAGGGGGACTGAGCAGTTCTTC.

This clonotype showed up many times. CDR3 sequence (DNA): TGTGCCAGCAGCCAAGCGACCTACCCTGAGCAGTACTTC. Protein: CASSQATYPEQYF. This chain uses TRBV3-1 with TRBJ2-7, with D hard to call. CDR3 length equals 13 residues. Germline V lookup: CDR1 LGHDT, CDR2 YNNKEL (reference sequence). The V end lost 1 base, the J end lost 7 bases, and 11 bases lay between the germline ends.

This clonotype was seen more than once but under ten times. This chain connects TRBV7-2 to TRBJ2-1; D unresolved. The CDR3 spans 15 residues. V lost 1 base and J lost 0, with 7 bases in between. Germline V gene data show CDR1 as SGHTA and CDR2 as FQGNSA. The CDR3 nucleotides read TGTGCCAGCAGCTTAGGCTCGGCCTCCTACAATGAGCAGTTCTTC. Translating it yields CASSLGSASYNEQFF. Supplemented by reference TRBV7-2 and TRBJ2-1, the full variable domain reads GAGVSQSPSNKVTEKGKDVELRCDPISGHTALYWYRQSLGQGLEFLIYFQGNSAPDKSGLPSDRFSAERTGGSVSTLTIQRTQQEDSAVYLCASSLGSASYNEQFFGPGTRLTVL.

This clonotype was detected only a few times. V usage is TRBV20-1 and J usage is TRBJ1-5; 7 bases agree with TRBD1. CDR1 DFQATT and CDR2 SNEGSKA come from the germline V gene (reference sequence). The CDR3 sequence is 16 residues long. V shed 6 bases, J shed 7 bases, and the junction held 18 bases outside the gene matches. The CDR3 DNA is TGCAGTGCCCGAAGGTGGGGACAGCCACGGGGACAGCCCCAGCATTTT. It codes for CSARRWGQPRGQPQHF.

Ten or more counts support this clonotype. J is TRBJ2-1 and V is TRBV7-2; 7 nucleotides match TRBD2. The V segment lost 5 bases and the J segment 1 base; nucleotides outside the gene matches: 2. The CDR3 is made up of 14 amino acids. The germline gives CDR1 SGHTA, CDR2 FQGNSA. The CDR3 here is CASSPGRSYNEQFF. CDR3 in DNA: TGTGCCAGCAGCCCCGGGAGGTCCTACAATGAGCAGTTCTTC.

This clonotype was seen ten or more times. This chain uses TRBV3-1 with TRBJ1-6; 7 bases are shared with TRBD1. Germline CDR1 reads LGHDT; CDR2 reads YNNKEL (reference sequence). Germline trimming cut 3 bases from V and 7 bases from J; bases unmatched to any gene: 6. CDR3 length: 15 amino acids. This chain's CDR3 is CASSQQGTENSPLHF. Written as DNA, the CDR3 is TGTGCCAGCAGCCAGCAAGGGACAGAGAATTCACCCCTCCACTTT.

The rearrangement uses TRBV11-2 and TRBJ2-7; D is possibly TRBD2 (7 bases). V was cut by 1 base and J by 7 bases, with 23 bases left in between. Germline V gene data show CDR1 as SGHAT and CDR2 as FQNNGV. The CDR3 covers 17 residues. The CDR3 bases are TGTGCCAGCAGCTTAGTCACGCGGGGGCCACCTCTAGGAGAGCAGTACTTC. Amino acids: CASSLVTRGPPLGEQYF.

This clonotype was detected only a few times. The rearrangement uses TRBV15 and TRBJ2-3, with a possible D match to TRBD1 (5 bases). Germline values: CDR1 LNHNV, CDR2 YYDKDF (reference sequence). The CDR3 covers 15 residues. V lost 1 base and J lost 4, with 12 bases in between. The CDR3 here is CATSRAHQGADTQYF. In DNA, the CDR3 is TGTGCCACCAGCAGAGCCCATCAAGGGGCAGATACGCAGTATTTT.

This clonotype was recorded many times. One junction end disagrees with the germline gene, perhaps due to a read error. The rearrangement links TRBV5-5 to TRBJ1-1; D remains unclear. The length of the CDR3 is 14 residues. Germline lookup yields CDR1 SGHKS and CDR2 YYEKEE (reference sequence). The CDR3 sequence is CARSFGQMNTEAFF. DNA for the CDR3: TGTGCCAGGAGCTTTGGGCAGATGAACACTGAAGCTTTCTTT.

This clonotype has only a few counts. CDR3 nucleotides: TGTGCCATCAGTCCCGGGACTAGCGGGGGCGGAACCGGGGAGCTGTTTTTT. It specifies CAISPGTSGGGTGELFF. The V and J genes are TRBV10-3 and TRBJ2-2, with 14 bases lining up with TRBD2. After removal of 5 bases from V and 5 bases from J, the junction contained 7 bases not matched to a gene. There are 17 residues in the CDR3. Germline V gene sequence: CDR1 ENHRY, CDR2 SYGVKD.

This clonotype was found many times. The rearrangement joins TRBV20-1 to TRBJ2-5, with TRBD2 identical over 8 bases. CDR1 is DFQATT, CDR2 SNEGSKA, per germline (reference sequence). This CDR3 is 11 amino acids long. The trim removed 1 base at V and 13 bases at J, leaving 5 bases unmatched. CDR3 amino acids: CSARAPGTRYF. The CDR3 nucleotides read TGCAGTGCTAGAGCCCCCGGGACTAGGTACTTC.